This passage covers 26 T cell receptor beta chains from one sample sequenced in a study of chemoradiotherapy in HPV16-positive cancers. Clones were sequenced by immunoSEQ multiplex PCR, and TCRdb holds only the in-frame ones, with some missing. The table includes 9,500 to 11,000 clones, around 83% detected once. Specimen: tumor tissue, collected from a patient who underwent chemoradiotherapy. The receptors derive from a human donor with HPV-associated anogenital cancer.

The chain couples TRBV7-9 to TRBJ1-1, with 8 nucleotides matching TRBD1. Looked up from germline, CDR1 is SEHNR and CDR2 is FQNEAQ (reference sequence). V was clipped by 4 bases and J by 11 bases; unmatched bases: 6. The CDR3 spans 12 residues. CDR3 sequence reads: CASSYQGAGAFF. The CDR3, as DNA: TGTGCCAGCAGCTACCAGGGGGCTGGGGCTTTCTTT.

The genes are TRBV5-1 and TRBJ2-5; D unresolved. This CDR3 has 13 amino acids. Deletions cut 2 bases from V and 4 bases from J, with 9 bases between. Germline V gene lookup returns CDR1 SGHRS and CDR2 YFSETQ. CDR3 in DNA: TGCGCCAGCAGCTTTGGCCCTCGAGAGACCCAGTACTTC. It codes for CASSFGPRETQYF.

The CDR3 here is CASSPSAGVLTF. DNA of the CDR3: TGTGCCAGCAGCCCCTCAGCGGGCGTCCTGACTTTC. V and J are TRBV9 and TRBJ2-6, with a tentative D call TRBD2 (6 bases). Germline V gene lookup returns CDR1 SGDLS and CDR2 YYNGEE. Trimming removed 4 bases from V and 12 bases from J, with 11 bases in between. The CDR3 is 12 amino acids. Together with reference TRBV9 and TRBJ2-6, the CDR3 gives the full variable domain: DSGVTQTPKHLITATGQRVTLRCSPRSGDLSVYWYQQSLDQGLQFLIQYYNGEERAKGNILERFSAQQFPDLHSELNLSSLELGDSALYFCASSPSAGVLTFGAGSRLTVL.

This clone has only one observation. This chain joins TRBV6-6 and TRBJ1-1, with D possibly TRBD1 on 5 matching bases. The germline V and J ends were trimmed by 5 bases and 8 bases, with 9 bases remaining between them. This CDR3 is built from 11 residues. Germline V lookup: CDR1 MNHNY, CDR2 SVGAGI (reference sequence). The CDR3 loop is CASSARTEAFF. The CDR3 bases are TGTGCCAGCAGTGCCCGGACAGAAGCTTTCTTT.

The V call is TRBV30, the J call TRBJ2-2, with D maybe TRBD1 (6 bases). V was trimmed by 3 bases and J by 5 bases, leaving 19 bases between them. Germline V gene data show CDR1 as GTSNPN and CDR2 as SVGIG (reference sequence). There are 16 residues in the CDR3. CDR3 sequence: CAWSPRGRGNTGELFF. In DNA form, the CDR3 reads TGTGCCTGGAGCCCACGGGGCAGGGGAAATACCGGGGAGCTGTTTTTT.

CDR3 loop: CASSLTGGGNEQFF. CDR3 nucleotide sequence: TGTGCCAGCAGCTTAACCGGGGGAGGCAATGAGCAGTTCTTC. The chain has TRBV7-3 and TRBJ2-1; D is possibly TRBD2 (6 bases). Germline V gene data show CDR1 as SGHTA and CDR2 as FQGTGA. V was shortened by 0 bases and J by 6 bases, with 9 bases between the two germline ends. This CDR3 has 14 residues.

The J gene is TRBJ2-1, the V gene TRBV11-2; D is perhaps TRBD2 (5 bases). Germline V gives CDR1 SGHAT, CDR2 FQNNGV. This CDR3 comprises 17 residues. V lost 4 bases and J lost 2, with 18 bases in between. The CDR3 bases are TGTGCCAGCAGCTCAGATTCAGAGCGGTACCCCTACAATGAGCAGTTCTTC. Translated: CASSSDSERYPYNEQFF.

CDR3 in DNA: TGTGCCAGCACCGAGGACAGGTCCTACGAGCAGTACTTC. Translation gives CASTEDRSYEQYF. The rearrangement uses TRBV2 and TRBJ2-7; 7 positions agree with TRBD1. Germline CDR1 SNHLY, CDR2 FYNNEI. The CDR3 covers 13 residues. V shed 7 bases and J 1 base; nucleotides not matched to a gene: 4. The variable domain in full, completed from reference TRBV2 and TRBJ2-7, reads EPEVTQTPSHQVTQMGQEVILRCVPISNHLYFYWYRQILGQKVEFLVSFYNNEISEKSEIFDDQFSVERPDGSNFTLKIRSTKLEDSAMYFCASTEDRSYEQYFGPGTRLTVT.

The chain is built from TRBV7-3 and TRBJ2-1; D is possibly TRBD1 (6 bases). Trimming stripped 4 bases from V and 5 bases from J, with 12 bases between. The CDR3 is made up of 14 amino acids. Germline V gives CDR1 SGHTA, CDR2 FQGTGA. The CDR3: CASSSTGLHNEQFF. CDR3 coding DNA: TGTGCCAGCAGCTCGACAGGCCTCCACAATGAGCAGTTCTTC.

J is TRBJ2-2 and V is TRBV5-1; TRBD1 is a possible D gene (5 bases). V gave up 4 bases and J gave up 1 base, with 8 bases separating them. CDR1 is SGHRS and CDR2 is YFSETQ in the germline V gene. CDR3 length equals 14 residues. The DNA of the CDR3 is TGCGCCAGCAGCGTTGACAGGAACACCGGGGAGCTGTTTTTT. This encodes CASSVDRNTGELFF.

The sample holds a few counts of this clone. The chain combines TRBV6-5 with TRBJ2-7; perhaps TRBD2 as D (5 bases). The CDR3 has 12 residues. CDR1 is MNHEY and CDR2 is SVGAGI in the germline V gene. The ends were cut back, 3 bases at V and 7 bases at J, with 10 bases in the middle. This CDR3 reads CASSYSTGEQYF. CDR3 sequence (DNA): TGTGCCAGCAGTTATTCAACGGGGGAGCAGTACTTC.

The chain has TRBV18 and TRBJ1-1; TRBD1 might be the D (6 bases). Germline CDR1 reads KGHSH; CDR2 reads LQKENI. V was cut by 3 bases and J by 1 base, with 9 bases left in between. CDR3 length: 14 amino acids. Here the CDR3 DNA reads TGTGCCAGCTCACCTGGACAGCCGAACACTGAAGCTTTCTTT. Its translation is CASSPGQPNTEAFF.

By sample fraction, this clone is medium-sized (0.01 to 0.1%). The chain combines TRBV5-1 with TRBJ2-6, with D possibly being TRBD1 or TRBD2 (5 bases each). The CDR3 covers 16 residues. Deletions cut 5 bases from V and 4 bases from J, with 16 bases between. CDR1 is SGHRS, CDR2 YFSETQ, per germline. CDR3 nucleotides: TGCGCCAGCAGTTGGGACCCCCCGACCGGGGCCAACGTCCTGACTTTC. It is translated as CASSWDPPTGANVLTF.

The rearrangement uses TRBV30 and TRBJ2-3; 13 positions match TRBD2. J was trimmed by 1 base and V by 8 bases; bases with no gene match: 9. Germline-derived CDR1 and CDR2 are GTSNPN and SVGIG (reference sequence). This CDR3 region has 16 residues. Written as DNA, the CDR3 is TGTGCCCGAGAGGCTGGGACTAGCGGGGGCACAGATACGCAGTATTTT. It yields the protein CAREAGTSGGTDTQYF.

Points on this clone: Other DNA sequences in this specimen translate into the identical CDR3. The V and J genes are TRBV7-6 and TRBJ2-1; D is unclear. The V gene lost 1 base and the J gene lost 8 bases, with 6 bases spanning the gap. Germline CDR1 SGHVS, CDR2 FNYEAQ. CDR3 length: 12 amino acids. In DNA form, the CDR3 reads TGTGCCAGCAGCTTAGTTGGGGATGAGCAGTTCTTC. This encodes CASSLVGDEQFF.

The genes are TRBV9 and TRBJ2-2; either TRBD1 or TRBD2 may supply D (7 bases each). Trimming pared 4 bases from V and 1 base from J, leaving 17 bases between. CDR1 and CDR2 (germline): SGDLS, YYNGEE. This CDR3 has 17 residues. The DNA for the CDR3 is TGTGCCAGCAGCCAATCAGGGGGGGCCGGGAACACCGGGGAGCTGTTTTTT. Translating gives CASSQSGGAGNTGELFF.

V gene TRBV7-8 combines with J gene TRBJ2-1; 11 bases agree with TRBD2. Germline CDR1 reads SGHVS; CDR2 reads FQNEAQ. Losses at the gene ends were 4 bases for V and 4 bases for J; bases not matched to a gene: 12. This CDR3 is 18 amino acids long. CDR3 region: CASSWAVAGGRKYNEQFF. The CDR3 bases are TGTGCCAGCAGCTGGGCGGTAGCGGGGGGGCGAAAATACAATGAGCAGTTCTTC.

This clone is labeled medium-sized. The chain links TRBV15 to TRBJ1-5; D is uncertain. This CDR3 comprises 13 residues. CDR1 and CDR2 from the germline V gene are LNHNV and YYDKDF (reference sequence). V lost 7 bases and J lost 1, with 8 bases in between. CDR3 loop: CATTANSNQPQHF. Here the CDR3 DNA reads TGTGCCACCACCGCTAACAGCAATCAGCCCCAGCATTTT.

The rearrangement uses TRBV18 and TRBJ1-1; the D gene is possibly TRBD1 (5 bases). The V end lost 1 base, the J end lost 8 bases, and 11 bases lay between the germline ends. CDR3 size: 13 residues. Germline CDR1 and CDR2: KGHSH and LQKENI. CDR3 sequence: CASSPLPGEEAFF. The CDR3 DNA reads as TGTGCCAGCTCACCACTCCCGGGGGAGGAAGCTTTCTTT.

The V gene is TRBV27, the J gene TRBJ2-2; a possible D gene is TRBD1 (6 bases). CDR1 MNHEY and CDR2 SMNVEV come from the germline V gene (reference sequence). V dropped 3 bases and J dropped 5 bases, with 16 bases sitting between them. There are 16 residues in the CDR3. The CDR3 protein is CASSFFGTKGTGELFF. CDR3 DNA sequence: TGTGCCAGCAGTTTTTTTGGGACAAAAGGTACCGGGGAGCTGTTTTTT.

V gene TRBV14 combines with J gene TRBJ2-7, with TRBD1 identical over 7 bases. The germline gives CDR1 SGHDN, CDR2 FVKESK. After removal of 1 base from V and 4 bases from J, the junction contained 4 bases not matched to a gene. The CDR3 length is 14 residues. Here the CDR3 reads CASSQGGTVYEQYF. The DNA of the CDR3 is TGTGCCAGCAGCCAAGGTGGGACAGTATACGAGCAGTACTTC.

J is TRBJ1-1 and V is TRBV9; D is undetermined. V lost 0 bases to trimming and J lost 3 bases, with 9 bases between them. The CDR3 has 14 amino acids. The germline gives CDR1 SGDLS, CDR2 YYNGEE. This CDR3 reads CASSVVPEDTEAFF. DNA for the CDR3: TGTGCCAGCAGCGTAGTCCCAGAGGACACTGAAGCTTTCTTT.

By sample fraction, this clone is medium-sized. The chain recombines TRBV6-4 with TRBJ1-5; D is unresolved. V lost 8 bases, J lost 10 bases, and 9 bases lay in between. The CDR3 sequence is 10 residues long. Germline lookup yields CDR1 MRHNA and CDR2 SNTAGT. CDR3: CASLGGPQHF. The CDR3 coding sequence is TGTGCCAGCCTCGGAGGCCCCCAGCATTTT.

This clone was counted a few times. CDR3 sequence reads: CASSLASEGGEAFF. Written as DNA, the CDR3 is TGTGCCAGCAGCTTAGCTTCAGAAGGGGGTGAAGCTTTCTTT. V is TRBV7-9 and J is TRBJ1-1; perhaps TRBD1 as D (6 bases). Germline V CDR1 and CDR2: SEHNR, FQNEAQ (reference sequence). The CDR3 spans 14 residues. Trimming took 0 bases from V and 7 from J, leaving 12 bases between them.

The J gene is TRBJ1-1, the V gene TRBV5-8, with D uncertain. The germline V gene has CDR1 SGHTS and CDR2 YDEGEE. V was trimmed by 4 bases and J by 9 bases, leaving 13 bases between them. The CDR3 covers 12 residues. The CDR3 protein is CASSRVGLKAFF. CDR3 in DNA: TGTGCCAGCAGCCGGGTTGGTCTGAAAGCTTTCTTT.

The genes are TRBV27 and TRBJ1-2, with D possibly matching TRBD1 (5 bases). The CDR3 is 13 residues long. Germline CDR1 MNHEY, CDR2 SMNVEV (reference sequence). Trimming took off 3 bases at V and 4 bases at J, with 9 bases between the two ends. The CDR3 sequence is CASSFWQGYGYTF. The CDR3 DNA sequence: TGTGCCAGCAGTTTTTGGCAGGGCTATGGCTACACCTTC.